This T cell receptor (beta chain) was sequenced for a study of early T cells in non-severe SARS-CoV-2 infection (dated by TCRdb to about 2021). The study in broad terms: Bulk RNA from unsorted whole blood was used for TCR sequencing, so alpha and beta chains could not be paired. Results the study describes overall, beyond this receptor: Matching against VDJdb was skewed toward anti-spike CD8 responses, likely underestimated virus-specific expansions, and missed private and CD4 specificities.

As for this clonotype: Its antigen is currently not known. No base quality values were provided; no much bigger clone lies one nucleotide off.

From the cysteine through the phenylalanine, the CDR3 covers 13 amino acids. The read is trimmed to its CDR3 DNA, 39 bases read in frame from base 1. The germline V gene sets CDR1 to SGHAT and CDR2 to FQNNGV. The V and J ends are trimmed by 5 bases and 6 bases, leaving 10 bases between them. Set within a cohort of healthcare workers in London, UK, this nested case-control study involved weekly PCR testing of nasopharyngeal swabs along with blood sampling. Healthcare workers were recruited during the week of the UK lockdown, between 23 and 31 March 2020, and followed weekly for up to roughly 15 weeks. Libraries were constructed by 5' RACE. Instrument on record: NextSeq 500. The TCR library protocol attached unique molecular identifiers to individual cDNA molecules to correct for sequencing error and PCR bias. Both TCR alpha and beta chains were sequenced, and tight co-correlation was observed between alpha and beta sequence abundances in each sample. Regarding the original processing steps: Decombinator V4 was used to perform V gene, J gene and CDR3 annotation of TCR sequences. TCRs were defined as expanded if a significant change between any two time points was detected under a Poisson model with p below 0.0001. TCR abundances were normalised to the total number of TCRs sequenced per sample and expressed as counts per million. TRAV1-2 paired with TRAJ12, TRAJ20 or TRAJ33 defined MAIT TCRs, while TRAV10 paired with TRAJ18 defined iNKT TCRs. VDJdb, accessed 1 November 2021, was searched for CMV, EBV and SARS-CoV-2 annotated TCRs, excluding TCRs annotated for multiple antigens. TCRdb handled the public reads itself, with Q25 trimming in fastp and clone calling in MiXCR, and kept productive beta chains. Under each unique CDR3 protein, matching rows form one entry showing the most common genes and DNA. Clone size and V and J calls follow TCRdb, not the original study. For this sample the table gives 110,000 or so distinct CDR3 sequences, of which over 10% were detected only once. 3% to 3.5% of the sample belongs to the ten largest clones.

The receptor comes from an adult who was a healthcare worker with PCR-confirmed SARS-CoV-2 infection or an uninfected control (not recorded which). Specimen: whole blood. The rearrangement joined TRBV11-2 to TRBJ2-2; TRBD2 is a weak D gene call, 5 bases matching. The DNA sequence is given as TGTGCCAGCAGCCCGGGAATGGCCGGGGAGCTGTTTTTT. This is translated as CASSPGMAGELFF.